The rows below give T cell receptor beta chains drawn from one sample of a study of T cell responses to AZD1222 COVID-19 vaccine. TCRdb's table, derived via immunoSEQ multiplex PCR, lists solely in-frame clones and lacks some. The sample has around 69,000 clones, about 88% seen once. Sequencing used peripheral blood, obtained on day 0 of AZD1222 vaccination. The receptors were gathered from an adult in good health. The conserved cysteine and the conserved F or W are not part of the CDR3 here.

v_call cdr3_aa
TRBV30 AWRRGVTYEQY
TRBV5-4 ASRTGQGNTEAF
TRBV28 ASSLNTINYGYT
TRBV19 ASRLGANTHQPQH
TRBV28 ASGTGLGFSGANVLT
TRBV7-2 ASSLASGGRFTGELF
TRBV11-3 ASSPRTGYTETQY
TRBV15 ATSRDKTGGNTIY
TRBV10-2 ASRAPGEETQY
TRBV12-3/TRBV12-4 ASSLRVNTEAF
TRBV15 ATSRSGQESLF
TRBV14 ASSQELGPSYEQY
TRBV28 ASSFTGGVHGELF
TRBV29-1 SVKEVQLF
TRBV27 ASRQVTGNVADTQY
TRBV19 ASIDQGRGQPQH
TRBV19 ASSTTTGRGSYNSPLH
TRBV30 AWSDRGRTGELF
TRBV27 ASSLERVSPLH
TRBV21-1 ASSKLLDGSSYEQY
TRBV6-6 ASSSGQGNTDTQY
TRBV6-4 ASSDSSRGTEAF
TRBV6-5 ASSLGQASTDTQY
TRBV2 ASSEMAGGYNEQF
TRBV29-1 SVGEGVAGQTQY
TRBV10-3 AIRGEGNEKLF
TRBV7-7 ASPPEQF
TRBV7-8 ASSVLATNEKLF
TRBV2 ASSVVRGPLVEQF
TRBV20-1 SASTTGNTEAF
TRBV11-1 ASSLARDRTNEKLF
TRBV14 ASSQEGTWGRASYNSPLH
TRBV7-2 ASSPQAGNQPQH
TRBV3-1/TRBV3-2 ASSQDKKVGEQF
TRBV28 ASSLGRGRRGYT
TRBV16 ASSQSDRGSGYT
TRBV30 AWRAPPAGNGYT
TRBV6-5 ASTGQGERPQH
TRBV5-1 ASSDFQETQY
TRBV7-9 ASSSRDGNQPQH
TRBV5-1 ASSLSERDTQY
TRBV2 ASKGGGGWTDTQY
TRBV16 ASSHERRNTEAF
TRBV9 ASSQLQGSISPLH
TRBV12-3/TRBV12-4 ASSFAGDQPQH
TRBV9 ASSVYISGKYNEQF
TRBV7-9 ASSPMAFTYEQY
TRBV29-1 SVVGQQLYEQY